The source of this TCR beta chain is a study of Ad26.COV2.S vaccination and SARS-CoV-2 variants (dated by TCRdb to the early 2020s). Describing the broader study: Donors in the vaccine arm were drawn from COV1001, a phase I-IIa trial of Ad26.COV2.S in healthy adults that was multicentre, randomized, double-blind and placebo-controlled. Ad26.COV2.S was administered intramuscularly at a dose of 5x10^10 or 1x10^11 viral particles, either as one shot or as two shots given 56 days apart. The specificity and breadth of SARS-CoV-2-reactive T cell receptors after Ad26.COV2.S vaccination were assessed by TCRbeta repertoire sequencing. The TCR-sequenced set comprised around 30 samples: approximately 20 Ad26.COV2.S vaccine recipients, 5 placebo recipients and 8 SARS-CoV-2 convalescent individuals. Trial participants were randomized into five groups of five: low-dose or high-dose Ad26.COV2.S given once or twice, or placebo on both occasions. Blinding of investigators to trial group allocation was maintained during experiments and outcome assessment.

On this clone: The specificity of this receptor is unknown. No per-base quality is available; no much larger clone lies one base away.

V lost 2 bases and J lost 6 bases; the stretch between them is 7 bases long. Looking up the germline V gene (reference sequence) yields CDR1 LNHDA and CDR2 SQIVND. The CDR3 covers 13 residues, taking in both the cysteine and the phenylalanine. The retained sequence is limited to the CDR3, 39 bases, with the frame set at the first base. The intended sense of this specimen's treatment or condition label: 15 to 20 received Ad26.COV2.S at low or high dose, single or two shots; about 5 received placebo; per-sample allocation not given. For vaccine and placebo recipients, the sequenced repertoires came from samples collected on day 63 after the first injection. Cohort 1b enrolled 20 to 30 adults aged 18-55 years at a single site in Boston, USA, between 29 July and 7 August 2020. Ad26.COV2.S consisted of a replication-incompetent adenovirus type 26 vector by which a prefusion-stabilized SARS-CoV-2 spike protein from the original Wuhan strain was expressed.

The immunoSEQ Assay was the method used to sequence TCRbeta CDR3 regions. After extraction, genomic DNA underwent amplification by bias-controlled multiplex PCR, followed by high-throughput sequencing. In the original analysis: Collapsing and filtering of sequences were performed to quantify the absolute abundance of each unique TCRbeta CDR3 region. Usable DNA was measured by amplifying reference genes present in all nucleated cells, and TCRbeta template counts were normalized to that usable DNA to estimate T cell fraction. Repertoire TCRs were annotated as SARS-CoV-2-specific by exact matching of V gene, CDR3 amino acid sequence and J gene to a known reactive TCR set. MIRA supplied the reference SARS-CoV-2 TCR set, which was filtered for enrichment in COVID-19-positive ImmuneCODE repertoires so that public or cross-reactive TCRs were removed. Using the MIRA antigens, annotated TCRs were further analysed by specific ORF or by position within an ORF. Depth was the summed frequency of annotated unique rearrangements, while breadth was defined as annotated unique rearrangements over total unique productive rearrangements. Two-sided Wilcoxon rank-sum tests were used to compare TCR breadth between groups. The source is immuneACCESS, and TCRdb retained only in-frame sequences with V and J called. Part of the clones is not carried over; for the studies checked, unresolved V genes explain less than half of this, and the remainder is unexplained. That table is the source of V, J and clone size, and D and trimming were worked out from the DNA. The sample data list hundreds of thousands of clones, and about 89% of these were observed just once. The ten biggest clones cover about 1.5% of the sample.

General conclusions and limits of the study: The study was not powered for comparison of responses between vaccine doses or regimens. Comparable non-spike TCR breadth was observed between vaccine and placebo recipients, consistent with only spike being contained in the vaccine. It was noted by the authors that total T cell responses may have been underestimated by the TCR breadth and depth analyses. Substantial breadth of spike-specific CD8+ and CD4+ T cell responses was reported after vaccination. Compared with placebo recipients, Ad26.COV2.S recipients showed higher spike-specific TCR breadth (P = 0.0014).

The sample here was peripheral blood, taken in a trial of Ad26.COV2.S vaccine versus placebo. The rearranged chain carries TRBV19 and TRBJ2-2; the D gene remains uncertain. This receptor was identified in a person aged 18 to 59 who received the Ad26.COV2.S COVID-19 vaccine or a placebo. CDR3 protein: CASSILVAGELFF. The nucleotide sequence is given as TGTGCCAGTAGTATACTAGTTGCCGGGGAGCTGTTTTTT.